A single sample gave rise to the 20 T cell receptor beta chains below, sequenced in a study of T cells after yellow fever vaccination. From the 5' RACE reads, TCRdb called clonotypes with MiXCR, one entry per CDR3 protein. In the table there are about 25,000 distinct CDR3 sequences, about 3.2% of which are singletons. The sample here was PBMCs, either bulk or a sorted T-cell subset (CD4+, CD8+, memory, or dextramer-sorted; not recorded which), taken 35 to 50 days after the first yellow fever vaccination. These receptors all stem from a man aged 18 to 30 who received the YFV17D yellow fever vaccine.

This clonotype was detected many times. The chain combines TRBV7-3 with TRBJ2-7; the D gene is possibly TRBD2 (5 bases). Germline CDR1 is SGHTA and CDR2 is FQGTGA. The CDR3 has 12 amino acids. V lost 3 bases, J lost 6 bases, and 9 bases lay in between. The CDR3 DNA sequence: TGTGCCAGCAGCTTCGCCCGGGGCGAGCAGTACGTC. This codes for CASSFARGEQYV.

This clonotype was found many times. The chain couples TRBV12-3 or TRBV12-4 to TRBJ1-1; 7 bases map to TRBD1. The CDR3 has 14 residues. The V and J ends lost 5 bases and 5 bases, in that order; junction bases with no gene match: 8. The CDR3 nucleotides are TGTGCCAGCAGTCGACAGGGTGGATTAACTGAAGCTTTCTTT. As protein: CASSRQGGLTEAFF.

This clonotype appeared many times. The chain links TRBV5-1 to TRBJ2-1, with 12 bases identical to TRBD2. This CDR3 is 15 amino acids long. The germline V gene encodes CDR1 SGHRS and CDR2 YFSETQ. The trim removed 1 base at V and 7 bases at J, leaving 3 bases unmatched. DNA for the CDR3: TGCGCCAGCAGCTTGCGGCTAGCGGGGGGGAATGAGCAGTTCTTC. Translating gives CASSLRLAGGNEQFF.

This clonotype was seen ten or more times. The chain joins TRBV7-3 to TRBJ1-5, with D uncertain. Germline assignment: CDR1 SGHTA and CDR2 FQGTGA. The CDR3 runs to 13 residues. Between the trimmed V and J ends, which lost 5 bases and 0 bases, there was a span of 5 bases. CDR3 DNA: TGTGCCAGCAGCCCGGATAGCAATCAGCCCCAGCATTTT. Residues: CASSPDSNQPQHF.

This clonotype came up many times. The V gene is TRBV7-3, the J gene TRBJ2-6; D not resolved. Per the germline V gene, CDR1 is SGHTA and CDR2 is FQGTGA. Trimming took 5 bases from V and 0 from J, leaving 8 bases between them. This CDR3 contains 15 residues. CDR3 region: CASSRSRSGANVLTF. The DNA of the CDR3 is TGTGCCAGCAGCCGATCGCGCTCTGGGGCCAACGTCCTGACTTTC. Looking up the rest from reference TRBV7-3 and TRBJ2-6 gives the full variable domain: GAGVSQTPSNKVTEKGKYVELRCDPISGHTALYWYRQSLGQGPEFLIYFQGTGAADDSGLPNDRFFAVRPEGSVSTLKIQRTERGDSAVYLCASSRSRSGANVLTFGAGSRLTVL.

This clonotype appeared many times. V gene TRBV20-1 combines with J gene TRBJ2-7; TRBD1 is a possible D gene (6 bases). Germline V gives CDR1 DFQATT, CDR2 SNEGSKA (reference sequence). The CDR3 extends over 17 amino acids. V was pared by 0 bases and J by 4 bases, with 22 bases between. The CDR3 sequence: CSARDTNLGWGRYEQYF. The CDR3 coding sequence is TGCAGTGCTAGAGATACGAACTTAGGTTGGGGGCGATACGAGCAGTACTTC.

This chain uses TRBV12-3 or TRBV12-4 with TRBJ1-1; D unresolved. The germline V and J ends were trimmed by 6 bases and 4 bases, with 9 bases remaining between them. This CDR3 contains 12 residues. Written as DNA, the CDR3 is TGTGCCAGCAGCCCTACCGCCACTGAAGCTTTCTTT. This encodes CASSPTATEAFF.

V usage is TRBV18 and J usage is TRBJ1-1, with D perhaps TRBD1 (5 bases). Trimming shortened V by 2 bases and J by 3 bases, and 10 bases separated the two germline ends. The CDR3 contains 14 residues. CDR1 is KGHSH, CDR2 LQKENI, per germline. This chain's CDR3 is CASSPNSRDTEAFF. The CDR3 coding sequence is TGTGCCAGCTCACCAAATAGCAGGGACACTGAAGCTTTCTTT.

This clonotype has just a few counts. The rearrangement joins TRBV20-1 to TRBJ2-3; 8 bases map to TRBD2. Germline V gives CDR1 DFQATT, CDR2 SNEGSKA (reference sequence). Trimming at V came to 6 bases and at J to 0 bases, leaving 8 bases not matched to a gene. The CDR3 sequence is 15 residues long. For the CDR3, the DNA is TGCAGTGCCTCGGGGAGACTAGCGAGCACAGATACGCAGTATTTT. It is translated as CSASGRLASTDTQYF.

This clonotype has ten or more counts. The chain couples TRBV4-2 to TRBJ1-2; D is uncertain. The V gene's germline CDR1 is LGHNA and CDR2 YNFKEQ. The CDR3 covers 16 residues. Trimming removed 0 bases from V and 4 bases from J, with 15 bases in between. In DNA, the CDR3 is TGTGCCAGCAGCCAAGAACGGAGGAATAGGCTCTATGGCTACACCTTC. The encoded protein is CASSQERRNRLYGYTF.

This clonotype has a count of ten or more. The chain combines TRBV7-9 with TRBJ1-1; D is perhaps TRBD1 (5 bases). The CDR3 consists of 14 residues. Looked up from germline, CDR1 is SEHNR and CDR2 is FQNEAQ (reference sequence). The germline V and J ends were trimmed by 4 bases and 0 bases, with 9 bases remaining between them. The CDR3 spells CASSSRDLNTEAFF. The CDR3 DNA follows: TGTGCCAGCAGCTCGAGGGACCTGAACACTGAAGCTTTCTTT.

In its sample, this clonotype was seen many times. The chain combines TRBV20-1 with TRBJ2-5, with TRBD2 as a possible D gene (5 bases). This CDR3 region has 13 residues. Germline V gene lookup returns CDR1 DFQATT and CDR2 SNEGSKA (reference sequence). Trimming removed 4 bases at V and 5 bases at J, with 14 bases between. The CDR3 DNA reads TGCAGTGCTATCGACACTAGGCTGGAGACCCAGTACTTC. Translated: CSAIDTRLETQYF.

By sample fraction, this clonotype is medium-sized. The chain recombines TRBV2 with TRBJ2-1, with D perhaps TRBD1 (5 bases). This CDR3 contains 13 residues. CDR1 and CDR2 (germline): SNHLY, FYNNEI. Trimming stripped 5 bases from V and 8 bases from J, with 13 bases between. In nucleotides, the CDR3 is TGTGCCAGCAGTTACGACAGACGGGATGAGCAGTTCTTC. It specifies CASSYDRRDEQFF.

The CDR3 DNA sequence: TGTGCCAGCAGCCAGCGGGGTGCCAGCTCTGGGGCCAACGTCCTGACTTTC. Amino acids: CASSQRGASSGANVLTF. This chain joins TRBV7-2 and TRBJ2-6; 7 nucleotides align to TRBD2. The CDR3 is 17 residues long. Losses at the gene ends were 5 bases for V and 0 bases for J; bases not matched to a gene: 7. CDR1 and CDR2 from the germline V gene are SGHTA and FQGNSA.

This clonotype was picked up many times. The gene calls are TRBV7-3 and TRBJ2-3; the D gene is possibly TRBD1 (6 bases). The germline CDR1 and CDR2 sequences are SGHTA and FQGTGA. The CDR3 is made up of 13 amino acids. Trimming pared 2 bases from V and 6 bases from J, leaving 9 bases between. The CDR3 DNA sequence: TGTGCCAGCAGCTTAGCCCAGGGGGATACGCAGTATTTT. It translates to CASSLAQGDTQYF.

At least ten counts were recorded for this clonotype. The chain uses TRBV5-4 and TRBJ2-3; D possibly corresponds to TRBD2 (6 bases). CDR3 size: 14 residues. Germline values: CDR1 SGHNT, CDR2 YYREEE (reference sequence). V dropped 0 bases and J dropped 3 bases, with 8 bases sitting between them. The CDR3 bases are TGTGCCAGCAGCTTGGGGGGGGAGACAGATACGCAGTATTTT. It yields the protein CASSLGGETDTQYF.

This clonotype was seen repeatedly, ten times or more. The DNA of the CDR3 is TGCGCCAGCAGCCTCCTAGGGGGGGAGGAGCTGTTTTTT. Translating it yields CASSLLGGEELFF. The chain links TRBV5-1 to TRBJ2-2; D may be TRBD2 (7 bases). V gave up 4 bases and J gave up 10 bases, with 14 bases separating them. Germline CDR1 SGHRS, CDR2 YFSETQ. The CDR3 is made up of 13 amino acids.

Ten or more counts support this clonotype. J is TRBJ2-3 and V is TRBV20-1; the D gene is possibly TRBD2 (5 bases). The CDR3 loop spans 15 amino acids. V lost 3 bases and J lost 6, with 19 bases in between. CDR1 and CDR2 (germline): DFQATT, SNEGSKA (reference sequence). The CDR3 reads CSASPSGSGRDTQYF. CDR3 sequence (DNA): TGCAGTGCTAGTCCCAGCGGAAGCGGTAGGGATACGCAGTATTTT.

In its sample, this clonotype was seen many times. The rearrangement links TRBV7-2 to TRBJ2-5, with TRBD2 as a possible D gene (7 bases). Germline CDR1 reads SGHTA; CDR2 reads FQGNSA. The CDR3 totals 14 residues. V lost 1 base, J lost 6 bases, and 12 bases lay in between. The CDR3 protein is CASSLVGGAKTQYF. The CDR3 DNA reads TGTGCCAGCAGCTTAGTTGGGGGGGCAAAGACCCAGTACTTC.

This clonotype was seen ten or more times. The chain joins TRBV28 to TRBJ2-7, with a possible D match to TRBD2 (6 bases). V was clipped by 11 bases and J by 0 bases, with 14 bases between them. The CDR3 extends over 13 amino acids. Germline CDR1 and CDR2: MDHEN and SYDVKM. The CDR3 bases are TGTGCCGCTTGGAGGGACGGCTCCTACGAGCAGTACTTC. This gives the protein CAAWRDGSYEQYF.